This is a list of T cell receptor beta chains from one sample in a study of CD8+ T cells in alopecia areata. Assay used: immunoSEQ multiplex PCR; TCRdb lists only in-frame clones, some missing. The data contain about 180,000 clones, 50% to 70% of them singletons. The material sequenced was CD4+ T cells sorted from blood, taken at week 0. Every receptor here comes from a human donor with alopecia areata. Both conserved end residues are part of each CDR3. Each record gives: D gene, V gene, clone size, J gene, CDR3 DNA, CDR3 protein. The D gene is left open where the match is weak. Rows may omit the clone size; those that give it use once, few, many or a size class.

d_gene: TRBD1
v_gene: TRBV25-1
abundance: .
j_gene: TRBJ1-1
CDR3nt: TGTGCCAGCACAGGGGGCATGGGGACTGAAGCTTTCTTT
CDR3aa: CASTGGMGTEAFF

d_gene: .
v_gene: TRBV25-1
abundance: .
j_gene: TRBJ1-3
CDR3nt: TGTGCCAGCAGTGAATCGCCAGGAGGAAACACCATATATTTT
CDR3aa: CASSESPGGNTIYF

d_gene: TRBD1
v_gene: TRBV6-5
abundance: few
j_gene: TRBJ2-5
CDR3nt: TGTGCCAGCAGTTACCCGACAGGGGGTGAGACCCAGTACTTC
CDR3aa: CASSYPTGGETQYF

d_gene: .
v_gene: TRBV18
abundance: once
j_gene: TRBJ2-1
CDR3nt: TGTGCCAGCTCACCAGGGGACAATGAGCAGTTCTTC
CDR3aa: CASSPGDNEQFF

d_gene: .
v_gene: TRBV19
abundance: few
j_gene: TRBJ1-3
CDR3nt: TGTGCCAGTAGTATTGAGTTCTCTGGAAACACCATATATTTT
CDR3aa: CASSIEFSGNTIYF

d_gene: .
v_gene: TRBV29-1
abundance: .
j_gene: TRBJ1-2
CDR3nt: TGCAGCGTTGTATCCCGGCCTAATGGCTACACCTTC
CDR3aa: CSVVSRPNGYTF

d_gene: .
v_gene: TRBV29-1
abundance: .
j_gene: TRBJ2-5
CDR3nt: TGCAGCGTTCCAGGGAGCGCCTACCAAGAGACCCAGTACTTC
CDR3aa: CSVPGSAYQETQYF

d_gene: .
v_gene: TRBV5-1
abundance: few
j_gene: TRBJ1-1
CDR3nt: TGCGCCAGCAGCTCGCCCGACCCGGGGGCTGAAGCTTTCTTT
CDR3aa: CASSSPDPGAEAFF

d_gene: TRBD1
v_gene: TRBV7-6
abundance: few
j_gene: TRBJ2-7
CDR3nt: TGTGCCAGCAGCTTCCCGGGACAGACGATCGAGCAGTACTTC
CDR3aa: CASSFPGQTIEQYF

d_gene: TRBD2
v_gene: TRBV29-1
abundance: once
j_gene: TRBJ2-3
CDR3nt: TGCAGCGTTGGCGGGGGGGCCGGAGATACGCAGTATTTT
CDR3aa: CSVGGGAGDTQYF

d_gene: .
v_gene: TRBV6-5
abundance: .
j_gene: TRBJ1-2
CDR3nt: TGTGCCAGCAGTGATGCGGGGGGAGGTGGCTACACCTTC
CDR3aa: CASSDAGGGGYTF

d_gene: .
v_gene: TRBV29-1
abundance: .
j_gene: TRBJ2-3
CDR3nt: TGCAGCGTGACCATTGGGGGGGCCGTCGCAGATACGCAGTATTTT
CDR3aa: CSVTIGGAVADTQYF

d_gene: .
v_gene: TRBV2
abundance: .
j_gene: TRBJ1-1
CDR3nt: TGTGCCAGCAGTGAACGGTTTTCGAACACTGAAGCTTTCTTT
CDR3aa: CASSERFSNTEAFF

d_gene: TRBD1
v_gene: TRBV29-1
abundance: .
j_gene: TRBJ2-2
CDR3nt: TGCAGCGTGGGTGGACAGGGGGGCACCGGGGAGCTGTTTTTT
CDR3aa: CSVGGQGGTGELFF

d_gene: TRBD1
v_gene: TRBV29-1
abundance: few
j_gene: TRBJ2-1
CDR3nt: TGCAGCGTTTACAGGGGCGTTTTTGGGAATGAGCAGTTCTTC
CDR3aa: CSVYRGVFGNEQFF

d_gene: TRBD1
v_gene: TRBV2
abundance: once
j_gene: TRBJ1-4
CDR3nt: TGTGCCAGCAGTGAGCCTGCAGGGGGAAATGAAAAACTGTTTTTT
CDR3aa: CASSEPAGGNEKLFF

d_gene: .
v_gene: TRBV25-1
abundance: .
j_gene: TRBJ1-2
CDR3nt: TGTGCCAGCAGTCTTACGGCTAACTATGGCTACACCTTC
CDR3aa: CASSLTANYGYTF

d_gene: TRBD2
v_gene: TRBV25-1
abundance: .
j_gene: TRBJ2-3
CDR3nt: TGTGCCAGCAGGGGACTAGCGAGCACAGATACGCAGTATTTT
CDR3aa: CASRGLASTDTQYF

d_gene: .
v_gene: TRBV4-3
abundance: .
j_gene: TRBJ1-2
CDR3nt: TGCGCCAGCAGCAGGGACCACCAGGGAACCTATGGCTACACCTTC
CDR3aa: CASSRDHQGTYGYTF

d_gene: TRBD1
v_gene: TRBV10-3
abundance: few
j_gene: TRBJ2-1
CDR3nt: TGTGCCATCGCGCGCGACAGGGACAATGAGCAGTTCTTC
CDR3aa: CAIARDRDNEQFF

d_gene: .
v_gene: TRBV7-9
abundance: few
j_gene: TRBJ1-2
CDR3nt: TGTGCCAGCAGCTTTAATCGGGATGGCTACACCTTC
CDR3aa: CASSFNRDGYTF

d_gene: TRBD1
v_gene: TRBV5-6
abundance: .
j_gene: TRBJ2-7
CDR3nt: TGTGCCAGCAGCTCCTACAGGGGGCACTACGAGCAGTACTTC
CDR3aa: CASSSYRGHYEQYF

d_gene: .
v_gene: TRBV29-1
abundance: .
j_gene: TRBJ2-5
CDR3nt: TGCAGCGTTGAAGAACAACTCGGGGAGACCCAGTACTTC
CDR3aa: CSVEEQLGETQYF

d_gene: .
v_gene: TRBV29-1
abundance: few
j_gene: TRBJ1-1
CDR3nt: TGCAGCGTTTACAGGGCCGGAAACACTGAAGCTTTCTTT
CDR3aa: CSVYRAGNTEAFF

d_gene: .
v_gene: TRBV20-1
abundance: .
j_gene: TRBJ2-3
CDR3nt: TGCAGTGCTAGCCTAAGTACGCAGTATTTT
CDR3aa: CSASLSTQYF

d_gene: .
v_gene: TRBV29-1
abundance: .
j_gene: TRBJ2-2
CDR3nt: TGCAGCGGTGGTGACACCGGGGAGCTGTTTTTT
CDR3aa: CSGGDTGELFF

d_gene: TRBD2
v_gene: TRBV29-1
abundance: .
j_gene: TRBJ2-1
CDR3nt: TGCAGCGTCCCTGGACTAGCATTGAATGAGCAGTTCTTC
CDR3aa: CSVPGLALNEQFF

d_gene: .
v_gene: TRBV4-3
abundance: .
j_gene: TRBJ1-1
CDR3nt: TGCGCCAGCAGCCAAGAAATGGGGACTGAAGCTTTCTTT
CDR3aa: CASSQEMGTEAFF

d_gene: .
v_gene: TRBV6-5
abundance: few
j_gene: TRBJ2-1
CDR3nt: TGTGCCAGCAGTTATGGGGGCCGCAATGAGCAGTTCTTC
CDR3aa: CASSYGGRNEQFF

d_gene: TRBD1
v_gene: TRBV4-3
abundance: .
j_gene: TRBJ1-4
CDR3nt: TGCGCCAGCAGCCAAGAGGGACAGGGTGGAAAACTGTTTTTT
CDR3aa: CASSQEGQGGKLFF

d_gene: .
v_gene: TRBV30
abundance: .
j_gene: TRBJ1-6
CDR3nt: TGTGCCTGGAGGGCAAACACTAATTCACCCCTCCACTTT
CDR3aa: CAWRANTNSPLHF

d_gene: .
v_gene: TRBV28
abundance: .
j_gene: TRBJ2-4
CDR3nt: TGTGCCAGCAGTTTAAGTAAACCAATAGCCAAAAACATTCAGTACTTC
CDR3aa: CASSLSKPIAKNIQYF

d_gene: .
v_gene: TRBV30
abundance: .
j_gene: TRBJ1-1
CDR3nt: TGTGCCTGGAGTGTAAGGCGGTCGGCTGAAGCTTTCTTT
CDR3aa: CAWSVRRSAEAFF

d_gene: .
v_gene: TRBV5-1
abundance: .
j_gene: TRBJ1-1
CDR3nt: TGCGCCAGCAGCTTAGTAGGAGAGACTGAAGCTTTCTTT
CDR3aa: CASSLVGETEAFF

d_gene: TRBD2
v_gene: TRBV30
abundance: .
j_gene: TRBJ2-3
CDR3nt: TGTGCCTGGAGCGAGTCCCTCAAATCGGGGGGGCAGTATTTT
CDR3aa: CAWSESLKSGGQYF

d_gene: TRBD2
v_gene: TRBV29-1
abundance: few
j_gene: TRBJ2-7
CDR3nt: TGCAGCGTTGACGGGGGGGCTCACGAGCAGTACTTC
CDR3aa: CSVDGGAHEQYF

d_gene: .
v_gene: TRBV21-1
abundance: .
j_gene: TRBJ2-3
CDR3nt: TGTGCCAGCGACCCGAGACAGTCCACAGATACGCAGTATTTT
CDR3aa: CASDPRQSTDTQYF

d_gene: .
v_gene: TRBV4-1
abundance: .
j_gene: TRBJ1-2
CDR3nt: TGCGCCAGCAGCCAACTTGACACCTATGGCTACACCTTC
CDR3aa: CASSQLDTYGYTF

d_gene: TRBD2
v_gene: TRBV30
abundance: .
j_gene: TRBJ2-7
CDR3nt: TGTGCCTGGAGTGTACTTGGGACTAGCGGGGGGACCTCCCCATCCTACGAGCAGTACTTC
CDR3aa: CAWSVLGTSGGTSPSYEQYF

d_gene: .
v_gene: TRBV29-1
abundance: .
j_gene: TRBJ2-1
CDR3nt: TGCAGCGTTGTCTATCTAGATGAGCAGTTCTTC
CDR3aa: CSVVYLDEQFF

d_gene: .
v_gene: TRBV29-1
abundance: .
j_gene: TRBJ2-5
CDR3nt: TGCAGCGTTGGAGTTCAAGAGACCCAGTACTTC
CDR3aa: CSVGVQETQYF

d_gene: .
v_gene: TRBV30
abundance: .
j_gene: TRBJ1-2
CDR3nt: TGTGCCTGGAGTGTACGAAGACAGGACTATGGCTACACCTTC
CDR3aa: CAWSVRRQDYGYTF

d_gene: .
v_gene: TRBV4-3
abundance: .
j_gene: TRBJ1-5
CDR3nt: TGCGCCAGCAGCCAAGAACAACAGTATAGCAATCAGCCCCAGCATTTT
CDR3aa: CASSQEQQYSNQPQHF

d_gene: TRBD1
v_gene: TRBV30
abundance: .
j_gene: TRBJ1-2
CDR3nt: TGTGCCTGGAGTGTAAACAGGGGGGCTACATATGGCTACACCTTC
CDR3aa: CAWSVNRGATYGYTF

d_gene: .
v_gene: TRBV29-1
abundance: .
j_gene: TRBJ1-1
CDR3nt: TGCAGCGTTGATTGGTCGGCCTCAGAAGGCGCTGAAGCTTTCTTT
CDR3aa: CSVDWSASEGAEAFF

d_gene: TRBD1
v_gene: TRBV7-2
abundance: .
j_gene: TRBJ2-1
CDR3nt: TGTGCCAGCAGCCCCCGGGACAGGTCACGCTCCTACAATGAGCAGTTCTTC
CDR3aa: CASSPRDRSRSYNEQFF

d_gene: TRBD2
v_gene: TRBV5-6
abundance: .
j_gene: TRBJ2-5
CDR3nt: TGTGCCAGCAGCAACCGTATGCTAGCGGGGGAAGAGACCCAGTACTTC
CDR3aa: CASSNRMLAGEETQYF

d_gene: TRBD1
v_gene: TRBV19
abundance: few
j_gene: TRBJ2-7
CDR3nt: TGTGCCAGTAGTATGGACAGGGACGAGCAGTACTTC
CDR3aa: CASSMDRDEQYF

d_gene: TRBD2
v_gene: TRBV27
abundance: .
j_gene: TRBJ2-1
CDR3nt: TGTGCCAGCAGTTCCCCCGGGGGGGCCAAACACCATGAGCAGTTCTTC
CDR3aa: CASSSPGGAKHHEQFF

d_gene: .
v_gene: TRBV4-3
abundance: few
j_gene: TRBJ2-1
CDR3nt: TGCGCCAGCAGCCAAGAACCACTAGCTGCCCACAATGAGCAGTTCTTC
CDR3aa: CASSQEPLAAHNEQFF

d_gene: .
v_gene: TRBV30
abundance: once
j_gene: TRBJ2-2
CDR3nt: TGTGCCTGGAGTGTACAGTCTGGGGAGCTGTTTTTT
CDR3aa: CAWSVQSGELFF